These T cell receptor beta chains were read from a single sample in a study of regulatory T cells in long-lasting Graves disease. TCRdb independently ran MiXCR on the multiplex PCR reads; one entry per CDR3 protein. The data show 500,000 or so distinct CDR3 sequences, about 15% seen once. These data are also associated with another study on T cells in Graves' hyperthyroidism and ophthalmopathy.

This sample comprised peripheral blood mononuclear cells (PBMCs), obtained at new diagnosis, from a patient treated with antithyroid drugs. All receptors derive from a woman aged 35-65 years with Graves disease. Both conserved end residues are trimmed from each CDR3.

TRBV5-1	TRBJ1-2	ASSLDINYGYT
TRBV7-9	TRBJ2-6	ASSFPKAGANVLT
TRBV2	TRBJ1-5	ASRVNRDTQPQH
TRBV10-1	TRBJ2-3	ATGTSQLPQY
TRBV2	TRBJ1-5	ASSKDRAVDQPQH
TRBV9	TRBJ1-1	ASSGGQGRIAEAF
TRBV5-1	TRBJ1-6	ASSWDSSSYNSPLH
TRBV28	TRBJ1-1	ASSFQAGGTEAF
TRBV28	TRBJ2-5	ASSVDWKETQY
TRBV6-5	TRBJ2-7	ASSSIRGLAGGKVYEQY
TRBV19	TRBJ2-1	ASSSTRDRAYNEQF
TRBV2	TRBJ2-4	ASEDRSKNIQY
TRBV9	TRBJ2-2	ASSPSGGGHSVTGELF
TRBV6-1	TRBJ2-3	ATRGSGTDTQY
TRBV11-3	TRBJ2-2	ASSSPVVSPNTGELF
TRBV9	TRBJ1-5	ASSVGSGSQPQH
TRBV11-2	TRBJ2-3	ASSPGGAGTDTQY
TRBV29-1	TRBJ1-1	SVSRSSLGTEAF
TRBV3-1	TRBJ1-5	ASSQVGVNQPQH
TRBV12-3/TRBV12-4	TRBJ2-1	ASSPGLAGGFPYNEQF
TRBV18	TRBJ2-4	ASSRDRVGENIQY
TRBV20-1	TRBJ2-1	SAINRGNNEQF
TRBV7-9	TRBJ1-2	ASSLGTGLGGYT
TRBV14	TRBJ2-3	ASSQQRTTSLPDTQY
TRBV10-3	TRBJ2-1	AISESGNNEQF
TRBV20-1	TRBJ1-2	SARDAGTNYGYT
TRBV20-1	TRBJ1-1	SASSRGANTEAF
TRBV7-8	TRBJ2-2	ASSGTSGGGGTGELF
TRBV6-5	TRBJ2-3	ASSYSADTDTQY
TRBV12-3/TRBV12-4	TRBJ2-1	ASSFLGDSNEQF
TRBV15	TRBJ1-5	ATSRETGGNQPQH
TRBV3-1	TRBJ1-1	ASSQEGRTEAF
TRBV9	TRBJ1-4	ASSQEGMTNEKLF
TRBV6-5	TRBJ2-7	ASSYSSRPYEQY
TRBV12-3/TRBV12-4	TRBJ1-4	ASRAGEKLF
TRBV4-1	TRBJ1-2	ASSPSGLPYYGYT
TRBV7-2	TRBJ2-7	ASSVRDSPPYEQY
TRBV27	TRBJ2-1	ASSSSTGGVEQF
TRBV6-1	TRBJ1-5	ASSDLTVGPNQPQH
TRBV5-1	TRBJ2-3	ASSFQDRGTDTQY
TRBV5-6	TRBJ1-2	ASSLFITADPLLGYT
TRBV20-1	TRBJ2-1	SAWTSGGLSYNEQF
TRBV19	TRBJ2-7	ASSSSWGGALYEQY
TRBV6-1	TRBJ1-4	ASTLHATNETLF
TRBV5-5	TRBJ2-3	ASSWEGAPPDTQY
TRBV7-9	TRBJ2-1	ASSSQRGDSYNEQF
TRBV12-3/TRBV12-4	TRBJ1-1	ASSFSLTEAF
TRBV11-3	TRBJ1-2	ASSRGGLYGYT